This note documents a single T cell receptor beta chain sequence. This sample was taken from a study of shared T cell receptors in the human thymus. V dropped 7 bases and J dropped 7 bases, with 17 bases sitting between them. This CDR3 spans 12 amino acids. Germline CDR1 SQVTM, CDR2 ANQGSEA. This table comes from immunoSEQ multiplex PCR, and its TCRdb copy is limited to in-frame clones, with some not included. Of some 640,000 clones in the sample, about 90% were seen once. These data are also associated with another study on human thymus T cells. In that study: Donors were healthy Finnish infants having corrective surgery for congenital heart defects. Resections that were taken during corrective heart surgery supplied the thymus tissue. Seemingly biased V and J gene usage marked thymic and blood repertoires. Thymic repertoires of unrelated individuals were reported in related research to overlap highly.

The clonotype was recovered from a boy in the first two years of life with a congenital heart defect. The chain combines TRBV29-1 with TRBJ2-7; the D gene is possibly TRBD2 (6 bases). The specimen sequenced was thymocytes. CDR3: CSAGVSKAEQYF. The CDR3 DNA reads as TGCAGCGCGGGGGTCTCCAAGGCAGAGCAGTACTTC.